These 27 T cell receptor beta chains came from one sample sequenced in a study of cytomegalovirus exposure and HLA in healthy donors. The PCR used 60 Vbeta and 13 Jbeta primers. Assay used: immunoSEQ multiplex PCR; TCRdb lists only in-frame clones, some missing. This sample's table has around 50,000 clones. Sequences were obtained from PBMCs. The receptor source for this set is a woman aged 40 to 50 in good health and CMV-seronegative.

The chain joins TRBV6-5 to TRBJ2-7, with 9 bases matching TRBD1. V was pared by 4 bases and J by 4 bases, with 5 bases of the junction left unmatched. Germline CDR1 and CDR2: MNHEY and SVGAGI. CDR3 length: 14 amino acids. The DNA for the CDR3 is TGTGCCAGCAGTTCCGGGACAGGGAGGTACGAGCAGTACTTC. Its translation is CASSSGTGRYEQYF.

The J gene is TRBJ1-2, the V gene TRBV6-5; 7 nucleotides line up with TRBD1. Germline V gene lookup returns CDR1 MNHEY and CDR2 SVGAGI. Trimming removed 4 bases from V and 5 bases from J; junction bases left unmatched: 13. The CDR3 extends over 16 amino acids. CDR3 in amino acids: CASSFDRTGVGYGYTF. The CDR3 DNA reads as TGTGCCAGCAGTTTCGACCGCACAGGGGTTGGGTATGGCTACACCTTC.

The chain couples TRBV30 to TRBJ1-5; 9 bases fit TRBD1. The CDR3 covers 13 residues. Germline V gene data show CDR1 as GTSNPN and CDR2 as SVGIG (reference sequence). V was clipped by 0 bases and J by 7 bases; unmatched bases: 1. The CDR3 here is CAWSVQGAQPQHF. The CDR3 DNA reads as TGTGCCTGGAGTGTACAGGGGGCGCAGCCCCAGCATTTT. The variable domain in full, completed from reference TRBV30 and TRBJ1-5, reads SQTIHQWPATLVQPVGSPLSLECTVEGTSNPNLYWYRQAAGRGLQLLFYSVGIGQISSEVPQNLSASRPQDRQFILSSKKLLLSDSGFYLCAWSVQGAQPQHFGDGTRLSIL.

This chain links TRBV6-5 with TRBJ2-2, with 9 bases aligning to TRBD1. This CDR3 comprises 13 residues. J gave up 9 bases and V 7 bases, and 6 bases lay outside the gene matches. CDR1 MNHEY and CDR2 SVGAGI come from the germline V gene. For the CDR3, the DNA is TGTGCCAGCAACTCCGGGACAGGGTGGGAGCTGTTTTTT. Its translation is CASNSGTGWELFF.

This chain uses TRBV29-1 with TRBJ1-1; possibly TRBD1 for D (6 bases). The V end was cut by 2 bases, the J end by 4 bases, with 8 bases between. The germline CDR1 and CDR2 sequences are SQVTM and ANQGSEA. This CDR3 comprises 12 residues. In DNA form, the CDR3 reads TGCAGCGTTGAAAAAGGGGGCACTGAAGCTTTCTTT. The encoded protein is CSVEKGGTEAFF. Full variable domain (missing parts from reference TRBV29-1 and TRBJ1-1): SAVISQKPSRDICQRGTSLTIQCQVDSQVTMMFWYRQQPGQSLTLIATANQGSEATYESGFVIDKFPISRPNLTFSTLTVSNMSPEDSSIYLCSVEKGGTEAFFGQGTRLTVV.

CDR3 nucleotides: TGTGCCAGCACCGCTCTACAGGGGGAAACTGAAGCTTTCTTT. It specifies CASTALQGETEAFF. V is TRBV6-1 and J is TRBJ1-1; TRBD1 matches 8 bases. Trimming at V came to 7 bases and at J to 5 bases, leaving 9 bases not matched to a gene. The CDR3 consists of 14 residues. Germline CDR1 reads MNHNS; CDR2 reads SASEGT.

The CDR3 DNA follows: TGTGCCAGTAGTCTCGAGGGAAAGAATAATGAAAAACTGTTTTTT. The encoded protein is CASSLEGKNNEKLFF. This chain connects TRBV19 to TRBJ1-4; D not resolved. V lost 5 bases and J 4 bases, leaving 14 bases between the germline ends. CDR3 length: 15 residues. CDR1 is LNHDA and CDR2 is SQIVND in the germline V gene (reference sequence). The full variable domain, completed using reference TRBV19 and TRBJ1-4, is DGGITQSPKYLFRKEGQNVTLSCEQNLNHDAMYWYRQDPGQGLRLIYYSQIVNDFQKGDIAEGYSVSREKKESFPLTVTSAQKNPTAFYLCASSLEGKNNEKLFFGSGTQLSVL.

The chain uses TRBV5-1 and TRBJ2-7, with 7 bases matching TRBD2. The V gene's germline CDR1 is SGHRS and CDR2 YFSETQ. V shed 1 base, J shed 3 bases, and the junction held 13 bases outside the gene matches. The CDR3 consists of 17 residues. The CDR3 sequence: CASSLQGLELVVYEQYF. CDR3 nucleotide sequence: TGCGCCAGCAGCTTGCAAGGACTAGAGTTGGTTGTCTACGAGCAGTACTTC.

Regarding this clone: The sample has other DNA sequences that encode this CDR3 too. This sequence joins TRBV2 and TRBJ1-2, with a weak D call TRBD1 (6 bases). The CDR3 has 14 amino acids. The germline CDR1 and CDR2 sequences are SNHLY and FYNNEI. The V end lost 0 bases, the J end lost 2 bases, and 7 bases lay between the germline ends. For the CDR3, the DNA is TGTGCCAGCAGTGAAGCCACAGGGAACTATGGCTACACCTTC. Translated: CASSEATGNYGYTF.

This chain joins TRBV7-2 and TRBJ2-7; a weak D match, TRBD1 (6 bases). CDR3 length equals 13 residues. With 10 bases removed from V and 3 bases from J, the gap between germline ends came to 16 bases. Germline V lookup: CDR1 SGHTA, CDR2 FQGNSA. The CDR3 DNA follows: TGTGCCACCACCCAGGGGAATGGCTACGAGCAGTACTTC. Its translation: CATTQGNGYEQYF.

The CDR3 region is CASSPLAGPNTEAFF. The CDR3 DNA is TGTGCCAGCTCACCACTCGCAGGCCCGAACACTGAAGCTTTCTTT. V gene TRBV18 combines with J gene TRBJ1-1; D ambiguous. Trimming removed 1 base at V and 1 base at J, with 10 bases between. CDR1 and CDR2 from the germline V gene are KGHSH and LQKENI. This CDR3 spans 15 amino acids.

Here the CDR3 reads CASSIELGTGLSQETQYF. CDR3 nucleotides: TGTGCCAGTAGTATAGAGCTAGGGACAGGGCTCTCCCAAGAGACCCAGTACTTC. The V and J genes are TRBV19 and TRBJ2-5; 9 bases agree with TRBD1. The length of the CDR3 is 18 residues. Trimming took 0 bases from V and 1 from J; bases not matched to a gene: 9. The germline CDR1 and CDR2 sequences are LNHDA and SQIVND (reference sequence).

The chain is built from TRBV18 and TRBJ2-3, with D uncertain. CDR1 and CDR2 from the germline V gene are KGHSH and LQKENI. CDR3 length: 13 residues. Trimming took off 1 base at V and 2 bases at J, with 4 bases between the two ends. CDR3 bases: TGTGCCAGCTCACCACTTCTCACAGATACGCAGTATTTT. Its translation: CASSPLLTDTQYF. Filled out from reference TRBV18 and TRBJ2-3, the complete variable domain reads NAGVMQNPRHLVRRRGQEARLRCSPMKGHSHVYWYRQLPEEGLKFMVYLQKENIIDESGMPKERFSAEFPKEGPSILRIQQVVRGDSAAYFCASSPLLTDTQYFGPGTRLTVL.

The rearrangement joins TRBV6-6 to TRBJ1-1, with a possible D match to TRBD1 (6 bases). There are 14 residues in the CDR3. V gave up 0 bases and J gave up 6 bases, with 11 bases separating them. Germline V lookup: CDR1 MNHNY, CDR2 SVGAGI (reference sequence). The CDR3 protein is CASSYSWTDAEAFF. In DNA form, the CDR3 reads TGTGCCAGCAGTTACTCCTGGACAGATGCTGAAGCTTTCTTT.

The chain couples TRBV9 to TRBJ2-2; D may be TRBD1 (8 bases). The CDR3 totals 16 residues. Germline loops: CDR1 SGDLS, CDR2 YYNGEE. Trimming took off 4 bases at V and 5 bases at J, with 18 bases between the two ends. This CDR3 is CASSPRTGGGTGELFF. For the CDR3, the DNA is TGTGCCAGCAGCCCCCGTACAGGGGGGGGAACCGGGGAGCTGTTTTTT. Full variable domain (outside the CDR3, taken from reference TRBV9 and TRBJ2-2): DSGVTQTPKHLITATGQRVTLRCSPRSGDLSVYWYQQSLDQGLQFLIQYYNGEERAKGNILERFSAQQFPDLHSELNLSSLELGDSALYFCASSPRTGGGTGELFFGEGSRLTVL.

This chain joins TRBV6-6 and TRBJ2-2; D remains ambiguous. V lost 5 bases and J 7 bases, leaving 11 bases between the germline ends. Germline CDR1 is MNHNY and CDR2 is SVGAGI (reference sequence). The CDR3 runs to 13 residues. The CDR3 DNA is TGTGCCAGCAGTATCCTTAATTTCGGGGAGCTGTTTTTT. Its protein is CASSILNFGELFF.

The chain is built from TRBV2 and TRBJ1-3, with D perhaps matching TRBD1 (5 bases). V lost 5 bases and J lost 2, with 7 bases in between. Per germline, CDR1 SNHLY and CDR2 FYNNEI. This CDR3 is built from 13 residues. CDR3 sequence reads: CASSQGTGNTIYF. DNA for the CDR3: TGTGCCAGCAGTCAGGGAACTGGAAACACCATATATTTT.

The chain combines TRBV14 with TRBJ2-1, with D possibly being TRBD2 (6 bases). CDR1 is SGHDN, CDR2 FVKESK, per germline. V was trimmed by 4 bases and J by 9 bases, leaving 13 bases between them. The length of the CDR3 is 13 residues. The CDR3 protein is CASSPRLVGEQFF. CDR3 bases: TGTGCCAGCAGCCCAAGACTAGTTGGTGAGCAGTTCTTC.

J is TRBJ2-7 and V is TRBV7-3, with TRBD2 matching 9 bases. V trimming: 5 bases; J trimming: 5 bases; junction bases outside the gene matches: 4. The CDR3 runs 13 residues. Germline lookup yields CDR1 SGHTA and CDR2 FQGTGA. DNA for the CDR3: TGTGCCAGCAGCATTAGCGGGAGAGACGAGCAGTACTTC. Translation gives CASSISGRDEQYF.

The chain recombines TRBV27 with TRBJ1-2; the match to TRBD1 covers 11 bases. Germline V CDR1 and CDR2: MNHEY, SMNVEV (reference sequence). The CDR3 is made up of 15 amino acids. V shed 4 bases and J 3 bases; nucleotides not matched to a gene: 4. The DNA for the CDR3 is TGTGCCAGCAGTTCCATGGGACAGGGGGACTATGGCTACACCTTC. This sequence encodes CASSSMGQGDYGYTF.

The CDR3 protein is CSVEVFRGARTEAFF. The CDR3 DNA is TGCAGCGTTGAGGTATTCAGGGGGGCGAGAACTGAAGCTTTCTTT. The gene calls are TRBV29-1 and TRBJ1-1; the match to TRBD1 covers 7 bases. The CDR3 runs to 15 residues. With 3 bases clipped from V and 5 bases from J, the junction kept 12 bases outside the gene matches. Germline values: CDR1 SQVTM, CDR2 ANQGSEA.

The chain combines TRBV5-6 with TRBJ1-2; a weak D match, TRBD1 (6 bases). The CDR3 runs to 13 residues. V dropped 7 bases and J dropped 8 bases, with 18 bases sitting between them. Looked up from germline, CDR1 is SGHDT and CDR2 is YYEEEE. CDR3 residues: CASLVQGRGGYTF. In DNA, the CDR3 is TGTGCCAGCCTAGTGCAGGGGCGAGGAGGCTACACCTTC.

The chain uses TRBV5-1 and TRBJ2-3; 12 positions agree with TRBD2. Germline V gives CDR1 SGHRS, CDR2 YFSETQ. The junction had 1 base not matched to a gene; V was cut back by 0 bases and J by 2 bases. The CDR3 loop spans 16 amino acids. The CDR3: CASSLASGRDTDTQYF. The CDR3 region has the DNA TGCGCCAGCAGCTTGGCTAGCGGGAGGGACACAGATACGCAGTATTTT.

V and J are TRBV5-6 and TRBJ2-3; the D gene is possibly TRBD2 (6 bases). The CDR3 is 14 residues long. V shed 3 bases and J shed 5 bases, with 13 bases lying between them. Germline CDR1 SGHDT, CDR2 YYEEEE. CDR3 residues: CASSWGDPVDTQYF. CDR3 bases: TGTGCCAGCAGCTGGGGGGACCCGGTAGATACGCAGTATTTT.

The rearrangement joins TRBV28 to TRBJ1-4, with D possibly matching TRBD1 (5 bases). The CDR3 has 15 residues. Trimming left V 4 bases short and J 5 bases short, with 14 bases between. CDR1 and CDR2 from the germline V gene are MDHEN and SYDVKM. In DNA form, the CDR3 reads TGTGCCAGCAGTTCCCGGGGGAGCCAAAATGAAAAACTGTTTTTT. Its translation is CASSSRGSQNEKLFF.

The CDR3, as DNA: TGCGCCAGCAGCCAAGAGGGGGGTGTCCAGCCCCAGCATTTT. Protein sequence: CASSQEGGVQPQHF. V usage is TRBV4-1 and J usage is TRBJ1-5, with a possible D match to TRBD1 (5 bases). Germline assignment: CDR1 MGHRA and CDR2 YSYEKL. The germline V and J ends were trimmed by 0 bases and 7 bases, with 10 bases remaining between them. The CDR3 extends over 14 amino acids.

This chain connects TRBV4-1 to TRBJ2-5, with TRBD1 matching 7 bases. The CDR3 totals 14 residues. V lost 4 bases to trimming and J lost 5 bases; unmatched junction nucleotides: 7. Germline V gene sequence: CDR1 MGHRA, CDR2 YSYEKL. CDR3 residues: CASSRGGMGETQYF. As DNA, the CDR3 is TGCGCCAGCAGCCGAGGGGGCATGGGGGAGACCCAGTACTTC.